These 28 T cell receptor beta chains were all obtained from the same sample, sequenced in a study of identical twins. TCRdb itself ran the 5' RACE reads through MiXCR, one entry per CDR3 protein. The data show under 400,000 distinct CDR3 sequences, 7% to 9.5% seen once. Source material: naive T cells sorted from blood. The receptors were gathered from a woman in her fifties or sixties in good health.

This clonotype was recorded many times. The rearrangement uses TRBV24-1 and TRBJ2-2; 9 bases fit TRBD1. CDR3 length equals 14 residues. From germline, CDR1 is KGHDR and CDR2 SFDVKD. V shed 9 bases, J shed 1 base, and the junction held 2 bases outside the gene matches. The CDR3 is CATRQGENTGELFF. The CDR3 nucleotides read TGTGCCACCCGACAGGGGGAGAACACCGGGGAGCTGTTTTTT.

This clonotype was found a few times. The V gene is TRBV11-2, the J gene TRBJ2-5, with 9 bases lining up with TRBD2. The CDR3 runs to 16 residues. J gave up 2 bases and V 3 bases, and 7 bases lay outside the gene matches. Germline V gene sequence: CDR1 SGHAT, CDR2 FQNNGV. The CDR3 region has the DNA TGTGCCAGCAGCTTGAATAGCGGGAGTGAACAAGAGACCCAGTACTTC. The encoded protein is CASSLNSGSEQETQYF.

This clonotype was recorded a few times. Here the CDR3 DNA reads TGTGCCAGCAGCCCTCTTGACAGGAACACCGGGGAGCTGTTTTTT. Encoded protein: CASSPLDRNTGELFF. V is TRBV7-9 and J is TRBJ2-2, with a weak D call TRBD1 (5 bases). Trimming left V 5 bases short and J 1 base short, with 11 bases between. Germline V gene lookup returns CDR1 SEHNR and CDR2 FQNEAQ (reference sequence). This CDR3 has 15 residues.

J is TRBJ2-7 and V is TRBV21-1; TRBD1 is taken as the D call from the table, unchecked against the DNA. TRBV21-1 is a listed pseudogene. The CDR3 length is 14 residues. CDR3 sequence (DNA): TGTGCCAGCACTGGACAGACGGAGGGATACGAGCAGTACTTC. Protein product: CASTGQTEGYEQYF.

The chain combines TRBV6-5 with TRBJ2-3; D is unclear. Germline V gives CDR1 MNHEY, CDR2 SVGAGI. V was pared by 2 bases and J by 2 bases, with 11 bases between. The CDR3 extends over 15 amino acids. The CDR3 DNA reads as TGTGCCAGCAGTTACGGACCGGGTAACACAGATACGCAGTATTTT. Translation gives CASSYGPGNTDTQYF.

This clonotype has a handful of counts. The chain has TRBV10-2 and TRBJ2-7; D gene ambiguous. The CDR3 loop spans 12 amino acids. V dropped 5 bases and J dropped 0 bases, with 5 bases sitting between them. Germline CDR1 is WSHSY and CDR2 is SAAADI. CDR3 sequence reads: CASSKASYEQYF. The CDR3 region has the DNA TGCGCCAGCAGTAAAGCCTCCTACGAGCAGTACTTC.

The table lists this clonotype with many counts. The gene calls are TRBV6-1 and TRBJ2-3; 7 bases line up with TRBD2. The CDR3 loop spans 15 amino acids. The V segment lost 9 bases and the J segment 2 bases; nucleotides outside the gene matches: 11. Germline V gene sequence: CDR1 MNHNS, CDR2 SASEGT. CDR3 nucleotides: TGTGCCAGTCCGAGAGAAGCGGGGCCCACAGATACGCAGTATTTT. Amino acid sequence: CASPREAGPTDTQYF.

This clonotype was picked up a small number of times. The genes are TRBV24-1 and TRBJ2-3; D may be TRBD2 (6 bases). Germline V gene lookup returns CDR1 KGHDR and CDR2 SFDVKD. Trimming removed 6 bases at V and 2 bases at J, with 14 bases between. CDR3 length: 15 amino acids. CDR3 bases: TGTGCCACCAGTCAGGGAGGACCGTACACAGATACGCAGTATTTT. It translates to CATSQGGPYTDTQYF.

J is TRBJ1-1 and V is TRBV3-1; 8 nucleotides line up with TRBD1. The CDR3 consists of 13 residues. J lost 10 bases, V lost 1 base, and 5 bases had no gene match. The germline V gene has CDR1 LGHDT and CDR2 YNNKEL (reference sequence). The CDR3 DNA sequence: TGTGCCAGCAGCCAAGCCAGGGGGCGCCGAGCTTTCTTT. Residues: CASSQARGRRAFF.

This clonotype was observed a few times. CDR3: CASSAHSRGRSGYTF. The CDR3 coding sequence is TGTGCCAGCAGTGCACATTCCAGGGGTAGGAGTGGCTACACCTTC. The genes are TRBV28 and TRBJ1-2; D may be TRBD1 (6 bases). The CDR3 contains 15 residues. V was clipped by 5 bases and J by 7 bases, with 20 bases between them. Germline V lookup: CDR1 MDHEN, CDR2 SYDVKM.

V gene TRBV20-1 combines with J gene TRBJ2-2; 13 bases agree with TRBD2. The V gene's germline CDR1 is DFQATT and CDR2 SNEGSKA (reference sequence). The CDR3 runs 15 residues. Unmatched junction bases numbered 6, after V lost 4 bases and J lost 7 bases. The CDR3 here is CSAKLAGGPGGELFF. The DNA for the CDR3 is TGCAGTGCTAAACTAGCGGGAGGGCCAGGCGGGGAGCTGTTTTTT.

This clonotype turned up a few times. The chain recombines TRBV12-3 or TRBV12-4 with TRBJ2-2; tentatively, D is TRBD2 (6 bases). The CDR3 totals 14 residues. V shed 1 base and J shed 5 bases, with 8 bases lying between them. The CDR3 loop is CASSLVAVTGELFF. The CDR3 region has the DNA TGTGCCAGCAGTTTAGTAGCGGTGACCGGGGAGCTGTTTTTT.

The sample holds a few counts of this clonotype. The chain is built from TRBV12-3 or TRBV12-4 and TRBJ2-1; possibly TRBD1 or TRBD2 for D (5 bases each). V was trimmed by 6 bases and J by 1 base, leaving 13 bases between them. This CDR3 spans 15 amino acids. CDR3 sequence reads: CASRNRDRSYNEQFF. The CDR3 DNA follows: TGTGCCAGCAGAAACCGGGACCGATCCTACAATGAGCAGTTCTTC.

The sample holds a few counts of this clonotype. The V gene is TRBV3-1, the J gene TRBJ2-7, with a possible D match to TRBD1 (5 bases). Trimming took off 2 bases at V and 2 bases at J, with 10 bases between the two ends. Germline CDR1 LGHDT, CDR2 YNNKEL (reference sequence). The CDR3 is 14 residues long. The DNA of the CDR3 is TGTGCCAGCAGCCAACAGGGCCTACCCTACGAGCAGTACTTC. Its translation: CASSQQGLPYEQYF.

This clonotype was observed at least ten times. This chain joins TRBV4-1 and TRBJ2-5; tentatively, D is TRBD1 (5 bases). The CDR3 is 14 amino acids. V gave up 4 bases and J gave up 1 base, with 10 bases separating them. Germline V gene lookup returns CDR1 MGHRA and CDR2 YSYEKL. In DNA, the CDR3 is TGCGCCAGCAGCCTTCGACAGATCCAAGAGACCCAGTACTTC. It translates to CASSLRQIQETQYF.

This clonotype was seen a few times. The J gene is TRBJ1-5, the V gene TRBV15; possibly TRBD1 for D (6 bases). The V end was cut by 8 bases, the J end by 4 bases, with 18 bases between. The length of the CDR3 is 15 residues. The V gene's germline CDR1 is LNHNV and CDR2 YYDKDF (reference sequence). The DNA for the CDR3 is TGTGCCACCGCCCAGGCAAGACAGGATAATCAGCCCCAGCATTTT. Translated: CATAQARQDNQPQHF.

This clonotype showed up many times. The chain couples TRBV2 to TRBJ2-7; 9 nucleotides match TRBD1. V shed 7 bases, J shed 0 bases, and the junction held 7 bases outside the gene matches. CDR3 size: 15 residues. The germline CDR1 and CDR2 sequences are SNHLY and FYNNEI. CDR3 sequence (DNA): TGTGCCAGCACGAACCGGGACAGGGCCTCCTACGAGCAGTACGTC. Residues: CASTNRDRASYEQYV.

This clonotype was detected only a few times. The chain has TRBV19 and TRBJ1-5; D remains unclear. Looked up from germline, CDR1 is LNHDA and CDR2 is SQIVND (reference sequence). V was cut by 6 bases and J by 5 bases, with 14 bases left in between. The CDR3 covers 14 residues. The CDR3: CASRGTLKDQPQHF. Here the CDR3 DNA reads TGTGCCAGTAGGGGTACGTTAAAGGATCAGCCCCAGCATTTT.

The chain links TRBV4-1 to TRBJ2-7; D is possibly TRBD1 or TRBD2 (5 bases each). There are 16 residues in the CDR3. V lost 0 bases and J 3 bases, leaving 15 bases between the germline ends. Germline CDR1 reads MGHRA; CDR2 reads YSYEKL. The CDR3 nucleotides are TGCGCCAGCAGCCAAGATCGGGGCAGCCCCTTCTACGAGCAGTACTTC. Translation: CASSQDRGSPFYEQYF.

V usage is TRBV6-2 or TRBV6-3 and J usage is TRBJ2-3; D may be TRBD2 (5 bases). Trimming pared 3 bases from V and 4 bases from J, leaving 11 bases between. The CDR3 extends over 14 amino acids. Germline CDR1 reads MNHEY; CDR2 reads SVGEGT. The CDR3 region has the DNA TGTGCCAGCAGTTATCTTGGGGAGCCAGATACGCAGTATTTT. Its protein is CASSYLGEPDTQYF.

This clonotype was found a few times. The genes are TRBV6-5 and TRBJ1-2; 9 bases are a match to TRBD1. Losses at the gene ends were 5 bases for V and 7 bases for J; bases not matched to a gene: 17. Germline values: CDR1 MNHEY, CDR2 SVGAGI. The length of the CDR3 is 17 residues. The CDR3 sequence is CASSESRDRVGIGGYTF. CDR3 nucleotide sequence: TGTGCCAGCAGTGAGAGCCGGGACAGGGTGGGGATAGGTGGCTACACCTTC.

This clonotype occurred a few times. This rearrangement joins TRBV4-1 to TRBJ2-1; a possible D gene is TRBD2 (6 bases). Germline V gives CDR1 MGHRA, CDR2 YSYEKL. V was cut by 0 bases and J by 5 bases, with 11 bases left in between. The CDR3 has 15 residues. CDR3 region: CASSQESGAHNEQFF. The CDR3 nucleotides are TGCGCCAGCAGCCAAGAGTCGGGAGCCCACAATGAGCAGTTCTTC.

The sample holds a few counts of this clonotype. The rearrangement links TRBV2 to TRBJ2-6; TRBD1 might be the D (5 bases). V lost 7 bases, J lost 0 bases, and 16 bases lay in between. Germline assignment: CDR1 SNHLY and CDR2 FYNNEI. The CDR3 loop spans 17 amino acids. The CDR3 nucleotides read TGTGCCAGCACCGCCCTAATGACAGTCTCTGGGGCCAACGTCCTGACTTTC. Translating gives CASTALMTVSGANVLTF.

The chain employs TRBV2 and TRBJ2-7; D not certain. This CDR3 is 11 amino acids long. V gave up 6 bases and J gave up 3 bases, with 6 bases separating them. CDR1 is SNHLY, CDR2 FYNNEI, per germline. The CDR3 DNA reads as TGTGCCAGCAGGGGGAACTACGAGCAGTACTTC. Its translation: CASRGNYEQYF.

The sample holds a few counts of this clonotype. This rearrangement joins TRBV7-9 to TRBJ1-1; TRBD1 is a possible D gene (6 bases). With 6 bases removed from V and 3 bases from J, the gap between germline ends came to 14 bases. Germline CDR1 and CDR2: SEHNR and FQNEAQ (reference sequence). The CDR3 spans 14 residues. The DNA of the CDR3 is TGTGCCAGCAGATTCACAGGGAGGGACACTGAAGCTTTCTTT. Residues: CASRFTGRDTEAFF.

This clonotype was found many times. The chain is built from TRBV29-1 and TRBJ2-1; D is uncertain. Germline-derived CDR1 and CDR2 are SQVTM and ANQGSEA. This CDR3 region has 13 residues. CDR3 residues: CIASPGSYNEQFF. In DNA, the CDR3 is TGCATCGCGTCCCCAGGCTCCTACAATGAGCAGTTCTTC.

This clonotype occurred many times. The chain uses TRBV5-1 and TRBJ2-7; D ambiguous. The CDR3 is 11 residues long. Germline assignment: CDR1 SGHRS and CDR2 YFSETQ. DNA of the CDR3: TGCGTCCAAAAGGGTGAAAGCGAGCAGTACGTC. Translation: CVQKGESEQYV.

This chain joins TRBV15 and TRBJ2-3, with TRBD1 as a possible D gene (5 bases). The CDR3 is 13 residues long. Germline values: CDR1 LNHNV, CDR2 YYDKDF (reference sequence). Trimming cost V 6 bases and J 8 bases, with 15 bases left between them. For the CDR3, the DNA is TGTGCCACCAGGGGTGGGGCAGACGGTACGCAGTATTTT. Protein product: CATRGGADGTQYF.